The 13 T cell receptor beta chains below all came from one sample that was sequenced in a study of OX40 agonist ivuxolimab in advanced cancers. Libraries were prepared through the immunoSEQ multiplex PCR assay. Not all clones reach the TCRdb copy of this immuneACCESS table, which keeps in-frame sequences only. Checked studies attribute under half of the gap to unresolved V genes and leave the rest unexplained. Here the sample has under 75,000 clones; roughly nine tenths occur a single time. The top ten clones comprise approximately 14% of the sample. The sample consisted of CD4+ or CD8+ T cells sorted from blood, taken in a trial of the OX40 agonist ivuxolimab. The origin of the receptors is an adult with an advanced solid tumor such as melanoma, head and neck, liver or kidney cancer.

The chain employs TRBV27 and TRBJ2-3; D gene uncertain. Germline CDR1 is MNHEY and CDR2 is SMNVEV (reference sequence). The CDR3 totals 12 residues. V was trimmed by 3 bases and J by 8 bases, leaving 9 bases between them. The CDR3 nucleotides read TGTGCCAGCAGTTTGGAATCGGGTACGCAGTATTTT. Amino acid sequence: CASSLESGTQYF.

The gene calls are TRBV19 and TRBJ1-5, with D hard to call. The germline V and J ends were trimmed by 5 bases and 2 bases, with 4 bases remaining between them. The CDR3 has 12 residues. Germline CDR1 and CDR2: LNHDA and SQIVND (reference sequence). DNA of the CDR3: TGTGCCAGTAGTTGTTGCAATCAGCCCCAGCATTTT. Translation gives CASSCCNQPQHF. Supplemented by reference TRBV19 and TRBJ1-5, the full variable domain reads DGGITQSPKYLFRKEGQNVTLSCEQNLNHDAMYWYRQDPGQGLRLIYYSQIVNDFQKGDIAEGYSVSREKKESFPLTVTSAQKNPTAFYLCASSCCNQPQHFGDGTRLSIL.

J is TRBJ2-6 and V is TRBV11-2; 7 bases are shared with TRBD1. After removal of 2 bases from V and 0 bases from J, the junction contained 4 bases not matched to a gene. The germline gives CDR1 SGHAT, CDR2 FQNNGV. This CDR3 contains 17 residues. This CDR3 reads CASSLQGVSSGANVLTF. CDR3 nucleotides: TGTGCCAGCAGCTTACAGGGGGTGAGCTCTGGGGCCAACGTCCTGACTTTC.

The V and J genes are TRBV4-3 and TRBJ2-1, with 9 bases identical to TRBD1. Trimming removed 1 base from V and 6 bases from J; junction bases left unmatched: 4. The length of the CDR3 is 15 residues. Germline CDR1 and CDR2: LGHNA and YSLEER. This CDR3 reads CASSQGTGDINEQFF. The CDR3 DNA reads as TGCGCCAGCAGCCAAGGGACAGGGGACATCAATGAGCAGTTCTTC.

This rearrangement joins TRBV5-1 to TRBJ1-1, with 9 bases identical to TRBD1. This CDR3 is 15 amino acids long. Trimming cost V 0 bases and J 6 bases; bases outside gene matches: 6. From germline, CDR1 is SGHRS and CDR2 YFSETQ. The CDR3 spells CASSLAGTGWAEAFF. As DNA, the CDR3 is TGCGCCAGCAGCTTGGCCGGGACAGGGTGGGCTGAAGCTTTCTTT.

The genes are TRBV28 and TRBJ2-7, with 12 bases identical to TRBD1. Germline values: CDR1 MDHEN, CDR2 SYDVKM. The CDR3 loop spans 16 amino acids. Losses at the gene ends were 5 bases for V and 0 bases for J; bases not matched to a gene: 5. CDR3 sequence: CASSGRDRGLSYEQYF. CDR3 coding DNA: TGTGCCAGCAGTGGGCGGGACAGGGGGCTCTCCTACGAGCAGTACTTC.

The chain recombines TRBV18 with TRBJ2-5; no firm D call. The CDR3 loop spans 12 amino acids. The germline CDR1 and CDR2 sequences are KGHSH and LQKENI. The V end lost 3 bases, the J end lost 3 bases, and 5 bases lay between the germline ends. The CDR3: CASSPTEETQYF. The DNA of the CDR3 is TGTGCCAGCTCACCGACCGAAGAGACCCAGTACTTC.

This sequence joins TRBV27 and TRBJ2-2, with unresolved D. Germline V gene sequence: CDR1 MNHEY, CDR2 SMNVEV (reference sequence). The CDR3 is made up of 14 amino acids. V lost 6 bases and J lost 4, with 12 bases in between. Written as DNA, the CDR3 is TGTGCCAGCAGACAGAAATTGGGCACCGGGGAGCTGTTTTTT. Translation: CASRQKLGTGELFF.

The gene calls are TRBV28 and TRBJ1-3; D is unresolved. The CDR3 spans 15 residues. V was shortened by 5 bases and J by 2 bases, with 13 bases between the two germline ends. Germline V gene data show CDR1 as MDHEN and CDR2 as SYDVKM. The CDR3 reads CASSKTPDAGNTIYF. CDR3 DNA: TGTGCCAGCAGTAAAACTCCAGACGCTGGAAACACCATATATTTT.

The J gene is TRBJ1-1, the V gene TRBV5-6; D may be TRBD1 (6 bases). V lost 4 bases and J 2 bases, leaving 18 bases between the germline ends. Per the germline V gene, CDR1 is SGHDT and CDR2 is YYEEEE. This CDR3 has 16 residues. In DNA, the CDR3 is TGTGCCAGCAGCCCCCTTGGGGGCGCGGGAAACACTGAAGCTTTCTTT. Translation: CASSPLGGAGNTEAFF.

The chain links TRBV4-3 to TRBJ2-2; 8 positions match TRBD1. V shed 4 bases, J shed 4 bases, and the junction held 8 bases outside the gene matches. The CDR3 totals 16 residues. CDR1 is LGHNA, CDR2 YSLEER, per germline. The CDR3 sequence is CASSRVDRVSTGELFF. The CDR3 DNA reads TGCGCCAGCAGCCGCGTGGACAGGGTTTCCACCGGGGAGCTGTTTTTT.

The rearrangement joins TRBV29-1 to TRBJ2-7; 7 bases line up with TRBD1. The CDR3 covers 13 residues. The junction had 6 bases not matched to a gene; V was cut back by 4 bases and J by 3 bases. Germline V gene lookup returns CDR1 SQVTM and CDR2 ANQGSEA. The CDR3 DNA reads as TGCAGCGTTGGCGCGGCAGGGGGCTACGAGCAGTACTTC. It specifies CSVGAAGGYEQYF.

V usage is TRBV6-5 and J usage is TRBJ1-2, with D possibly being TRBD1 (5 bases). Germline V gene sequence: CDR1 MNHEY, CDR2 SVGAGI. Trimming removed 2 bases from V and 3 bases from J, with 7 bases in between. This CDR3 contains 13 residues. The CDR3: CASSYGGDYGYTF. CDR3 sequence (DNA): TGTGCCAGCAGTTACGGGGGGGACTATGGCTACACCTTC.